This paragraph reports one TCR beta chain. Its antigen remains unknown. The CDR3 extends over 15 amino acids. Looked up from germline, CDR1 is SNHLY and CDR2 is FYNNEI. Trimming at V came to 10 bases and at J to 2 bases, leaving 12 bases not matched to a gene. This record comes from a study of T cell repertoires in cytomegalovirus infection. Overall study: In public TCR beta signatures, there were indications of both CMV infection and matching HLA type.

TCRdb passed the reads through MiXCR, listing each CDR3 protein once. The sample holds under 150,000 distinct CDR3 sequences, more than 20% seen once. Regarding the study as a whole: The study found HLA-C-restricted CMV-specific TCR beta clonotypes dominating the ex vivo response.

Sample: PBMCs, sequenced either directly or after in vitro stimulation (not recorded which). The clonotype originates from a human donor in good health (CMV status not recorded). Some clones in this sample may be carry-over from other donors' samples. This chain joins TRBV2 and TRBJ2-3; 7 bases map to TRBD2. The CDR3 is CATRDGGGPTDTQYF. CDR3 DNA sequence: TGTGCCACACGGGATGGCGGGGGACCCACAGATACGCAGTATTTT.